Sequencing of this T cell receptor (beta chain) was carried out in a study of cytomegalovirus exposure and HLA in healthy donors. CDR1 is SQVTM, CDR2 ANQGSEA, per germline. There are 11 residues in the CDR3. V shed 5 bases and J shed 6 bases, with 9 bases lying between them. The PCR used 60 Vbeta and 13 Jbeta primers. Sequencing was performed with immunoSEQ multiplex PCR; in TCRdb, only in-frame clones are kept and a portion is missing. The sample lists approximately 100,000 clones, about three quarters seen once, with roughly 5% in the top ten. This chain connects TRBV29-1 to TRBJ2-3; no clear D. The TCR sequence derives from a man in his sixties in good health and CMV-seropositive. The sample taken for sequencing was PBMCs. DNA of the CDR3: TGCAGCGTTCCCCGTGGCGATACGCAGTATTTT. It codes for CSVPRGDTQYF.